Below, one T cell receptor (beta chain) is given with its context. Its antigen is unidentified. A sample-barcoded 5' primer and a J-beta primer mix were used in a second PCR of roughly 7 to 11 cycles. A tag from a template-switch adaptor with 12 random nucleotides marked each cDNA molecule. TCRdb called the 5' RACE reads again in MiXCR, with one record for every CDR3 protein. Here the sample spans approximately 800,000 distinct CDR3 sequences, about half being singletons. This entry comes from a study of blood T cells in healthy people across ages. Study observations and caveats: The study found TCR beta diversity correlated strongly with naive T cell percentage.

Germline V gene data show CDR1 as SNHLY and CDR2 as FYNNEI. The V and J ends lost 5 bases and 6 bases respectively, with 17 bases between them. This CDR3 comprises 15 residues. Source material: blood. This clonotype was obtained from a man older than 75 in good health. This rearrangement joins TRBV2 to TRBJ2-1; the D gene is possibly TRBD2 (6 bases). This CDR3 reads CASSPRGALGNEQFF. CDR3 in DNA: TGTGCCAGCAGTCCCCGCGGGGCGTTGGGCAATGAGCAGTTCTTC.